Shown below are 32 T cell receptor beta chains from a single sample sequenced in a study of CD8 T cells in ankylosing spondylitis. One entry per CDR3 protein, called by TCRdb with MiXCR from the 5' RACE reads. The repertoire consists of just under 350,000 distinct CDR3 sequences, with over 12% occurring once and the leading ten covering less than 1.1%. Input material: blood, either unsorted or a sorted T cell fraction (not recorded which). The receptors derive from a male donor with ankylosing spondylitis or in good health (not recorded which).

This clonotype was detected many times. The gene calls are TRBV15 and TRBJ2-1; D possibly corresponds to TRBD1 (6 bases). The CDR3 is 15 amino acids. V lost 11 bases and J 7 bases, leaving 24 bases between the germline ends. Looked up from germline, CDR1 is LNHNV and CDR2 is YYDKDF (reference sequence). This CDR3 reads CASQQTGGPGNEQFF. CDR3 nucleotides: TGTGCCTCCCAACAGACAGGCGGTCCTGGGAATGAGCAGTTCTTC. Full variable domain (missing parts from reference TRBV15 and TRBJ2-1): DAMVIQNPRYQVTQFGKPVTLSCSQTLNHNVMYWYQQKSSQAPKLLFHYYDKDFNNEADTPDNFQSRRPNTSFCFLDIRSPGLGDTAMYLCASQQTGGPGNEQFFGPGTRLTVL.

A few counts support this clonotype. This rearrangement joins TRBV10-3 to TRBJ2-1; D unclear. The germline gives CDR1 ENHRY, CDR2 SYGVKD. The germline V and J ends were trimmed by 0 bases and 7 bases, with 7 bases remaining between them. The CDR3 is 13 amino acids. CDR3 amino acids: CAISESGSNEQFF. The CDR3 region has the DNA TGTGCCATCAGTGAGTCAGGGTCTAATGAGCAGTTCTTC.

Many counts were recorded for this clonotype. This chain joins TRBV5-1 and TRBJ2-2; possibly TRBD2 for D (6 bases). Trimming left V 4 bases short and J 3 bases short, with 13 bases between. CDR1 and CDR2 from the germline V gene are SGHRS and YFSETQ. CDR3 size: 15 residues. The CDR3 spells CASSPGGADTGELFF. CDR3 bases: TGCGCCAGCAGCCCCGGGGGTGCTGACACCGGGGAGCTGTTTTTT. The complete variable domain, with remaining parts taken from reference TRBV5-1 and TRBJ2-2, reads KAGVTQTPRYLIKTRGQQVTLSCSPISGHRSVSWYQQTPGQGLQFLFEYFSETQRNKGNFPGRFSGRQFSNSRSEMNVSTLELGDSALYLCASSPGGADTGELFFGEGSRLTVL.

The chain recombines TRBV2 with TRBJ1-4; no clear D. V dropped 7 bases and J dropped 8 bases, with 8 bases sitting between them. This CDR3 has 11 amino acids. Germline assignment: CDR1 SNHLY and CDR2 FYNNEI. The CDR3 region has the DNA TGTGCCAGCACTCCTACGGAAAAACTGTTTTTT. Its translation is CASTPTEKLFF. The full variable domain, with the rest looked up from reference TRBV2 and TRBJ1-4, is EPEVTQTPSHQVTQMGQEVILRCVPISNHLYFYWYRQILGQKVEFLVSFYNNEISEKSEIFDDQFSVERPDGSNFTLKIRSTKLEDSAMYFCASTPTEKLFFGSGTQLSVL.

V and J are TRBV12-3 or TRBV12-4 and TRBJ1-2, with D hard to call. V lost 1 base and J 8 bases, leaving 11 bases between the germline ends. The CDR3 is 13 amino acids. CDR3 DNA sequence: TGTGCCAGCAGTTTAGGGTGGGCGGGGGGCTACACCTTC. This gives the protein CASSLGWAGGYTF.

The rearrangement joins TRBV5-1 to TRBJ2-1; 12 bases map to TRBD2. With 5 bases clipped from V and 3 bases from J, the junction kept 6 bases outside the gene matches. CDR1 SGHRS and CDR2 YFSETQ come from the germline V gene. The CDR3 length is 16 residues. CDR3 sequence reads: CASSRETSGGYNEQFF. CDR3 DNA sequence: TGCGCCAGCAGTCGTGAGACTAGCGGGGGCTACAATGAGCAGTTCTTC.

This clonotype was recorded a few times. This chain joins TRBV19 and TRBJ1-6; D is perhaps TRBD1 (6 bases). Trimming left V 7 bases short and J 10 bases short, with 17 bases between. This CDR3 contains 14 residues. Per germline, CDR1 LNHDA and CDR2 SQIVND (reference sequence). CDR3 protein: CASTTGGGNSPLHF. The CDR3 nucleotides read TGTGCCAGTACCACCGGGGGCGGGAACTCACCCCTCCACTTT.

This clonotype was seen only a few times. The chain carries TRBV5-1 and TRBJ2-3; D remains ambiguous. The germline V gene encodes CDR1 SGHRS and CDR2 YFSETQ. V was pared by 0 bases and J by 0 bases, with 8 bases between. The CDR3 is 15 amino acids. CDR3: CASSLDGSSTDTQYF. The CDR3 DNA reads TGCGCCAGCAGCTTGGACGGTTCTAGCACAGATACGCAGTATTTT.

The V and J genes are TRBV29-1 and TRBJ2-2; 9 bases are a match to TRBD2. CDR1 is SQVTM and CDR2 is ANQGSEA in the germline V gene. The CDR3 extends over 14 amino acids. J gave up 2 bases and V 6 bases, and 4 bases lay outside the gene matches. The CDR3 protein is CSVAGGTNTGELFF. The CDR3 DNA is TGCAGCGTAGCGGGAGGTACAAACACCGGGGAGCTGTTTTTT.

This clonotype was detected only a few times. The chain has TRBV7-9 and TRBJ2-1; 9 nucleotides match TRBD2. Germline V lookup: CDR1 SEHNR, CDR2 FQNEAQ (reference sequence). This CDR3 spans 13 amino acids. The V segment lost 5 bases and the J segment 10 bases; nucleotides outside the gene matches: 6. The CDR3 spells CASSHETSGEQFF. The CDR3 DNA is TGTGCCAGCAGCCACGAGACTAGCGGAGAGCAGTTCTTC.

This clonotype was seen a few times. The chain combines TRBV29-1 with TRBJ1-1; TRBD1 is a possible D gene (5 bases). With 4 bases removed from V and 4 bases from J, the gap between germline ends came to 13 bases. The CDR3 loop spans 13 amino acids. The germline V gene has CDR1 SQVTM and CDR2 ANQGSEA. The CDR3 reads CSVVGRLVTEAFF. The CDR3 bases are TGCAGCGTTGTGGGACGTTTGGTCACTGAAGCTTTCTTT. Full variable domain (missing parts from reference TRBV29-1 and TRBJ1-1): SAVISQKPSRDICQRGTSLTIQCQVDSQVTMMFWYRQQPGQSLTLIATANQGSEATYESGFVIDKFPISRPNLTFSTLTVSNMSPEDSSIYLCSVVGRLVTEAFFGQGTRLTVV.

The rearrangement links TRBV27 to TRBJ2-7, with 10 bases matching TRBD1. CDR1 and CDR2 (germline): MNHEY, SMNVEV (reference sequence). V lost 5 bases, J lost 7 bases, and 5 bases stayed unmatched. This CDR3 has 13 amino acids. The CDR3 sequence is CASSPLDRGEQYF. In DNA, the CDR3 is TGTGCCAGCAGTCCCTTGGACAGGGGGGAGCAGTACTTC.

This clonotype was seen a few times. The chain couples TRBV10-2 to TRBJ2-3; 9 positions match TRBD2. The CDR3 has 15 residues. The germline CDR1 and CDR2 sequences are WSHSY and SAAADI. The J segment lost 2 bases and the V segment lost 6 bases, leaving 6 bases of the junction unmatched. CDR3 region: CASRPSGGNTDTQYF. DNA for the CDR3: TGCGCCAGCAGACCCAGCGGGGGGAACACAGATACGCAGTATTTT.

This clonotype has ten or more counts. This chain connects TRBV5-1 to TRBJ2-2; D gene uncertain. The CDR3 runs to 14 residues. CDR1 and CDR2 (germline): SGHRS, YFSETQ. V was cut by 0 bases and J by 4 bases, with 7 bases left in between. The CDR3 nucleotides are TGCGCCAGCAGCTTGGCCAGTAGCACCGGGGAGCTGTTTTTT. Its translation is CASSLASSTGELFF.

This clonotype was counted between two and nine times. This sequence joins TRBV3-1 and TRBJ1-4; D is ambiguous. The CDR3 is 13 amino acids. V was pared by 1 base and J by 3 bases, with 3 bases between. Looked up from germline, CDR1 is LGHDT and CDR2 is YNNKEL (reference sequence). The CDR3 sequence: CASSQGSNEKLFF. CDR3 bases: TGTGCCAGCAGCCAAGGATCTAATGAAAAACTGTTTTTT.

The chain carries TRBV4-2 and TRBJ2-5; 9 bases map to TRBD2. J gave up 4 bases and V 0 bases, and 6 bases lay outside the gene matches. Germline-derived CDR1 and CDR2 are LGHNA and YNFKEQ. CDR3 length: 16 amino acids. CDR3: CASSQDYLAGPETQYF. CDR3 DNA: TGTGCCAGCAGCCAAGATTACCTAGCGGGGCCAGAGACCCAGTACTTC.

This clonotype has just a few counts. The chain employs TRBV29-1 and TRBJ1-3; weak D call: TRBD1 (6 bases). Germline CDR1 SQVTM, CDR2 ANQGSEA. This CDR3 comprises 14 residues. The V gene lost 4 bases and the J gene lost 2 bases, with 12 bases spanning the gap. The DNA of the CDR3 is TGCAGCGTTGGAACACAGGGTGCTGGAAACACCATATATTTT. It is translated as CSVGTQGAGNTIYF.

V and J are TRBV6-2 or TRBV6-3 and TRBJ2-4; 9 nucleotides line up with TRBD1. The V gene's germline CDR1 is MNHEY and CDR2 SVGEGT. The junction had 19 bases not matched to a gene; V was cut back by 4 bases and J by 0 bases. This CDR3 has 21 amino acids. For the CDR3, the DNA is TGTGCCAGCAGTTTACTCGCCGGGACAGGGCATGTAGCAATAGCCAAAAACATTCAGTACTTC. Protein: CASSLLAGTGHVAIAKNIQYF.

This clonotype occurred a few times. The genes are TRBV6-5 and TRBJ2-6, with D unclear. This CDR3 has 16 residues. The ends were cut back, 4 bases at V and 0 bases at J, with 10 bases in the middle. CDR1 is MNHEY and CDR2 is SVGAGI in the germline V gene. The CDR3 nucleotides read TGTGCCAGCAGTTTTGGTCCGAACTCTGGGGCCAACGTCCTGACTTTC. This encodes CASSFGPNSGANVLTF.

V gene TRBV5-5 combines with J gene TRBJ1-2, with D maybe TRBD1 (5 bases). CDR1 and CDR2 (germline): SGHKS, YYEKEE (reference sequence). The length of the CDR3 is 15 residues. Trimming left V 0 bases short and J 4 bases short, with 13 bases between. The CDR3 spells CASSLAGGDRYGYTF. CDR3 sequence (DNA): TGTGCCAGCAGCTTGGCGGGAGGGGACCGCTATGGCTACACCTTC.

In this sample, this clonotype turned up a few times. CDR3 nucleotide sequence: TGCAGTGCTTTAGAGGGGGTGGACGAGCAGTACTTC. Amino acid sequence: CSALEGVDEQYF. The chain uses TRBV20-1 and TRBJ2-7; possibly TRBD1 for D (6 bases). Per the germline V gene, CDR1 is DFQATT and CDR2 is SNEGSKA (reference sequence). Trimming removed 5 bases from V and 5 bases from J, with 13 bases in between. The CDR3 sequence is 12 residues long.

This clonotype was seen more than once but under ten times. J is TRBJ2-4 and V is TRBV5-1; TRBD1 matches 10 bases. The CDR3 loop spans 15 amino acids. The germline V gene has CDR1 SGHRS and CDR2 YFSETQ. Trimming at V came to 4 bases and at J to 8 bases, leaving 9 bases not matched to a gene. The CDR3 spells CASSRVGTGEDIQYF. In DNA, the CDR3 is TGCGCCAGCAGCCGAGTTGGGACAGGGGAGGACATTCAGTACTTC. The whole variable domain, remainder taken from reference TRBV5-1 and TRBJ2-4, is KAGVTQTPRYLIKTRGQQVTLSCSPISGHRSVSWYQQTPGQGLQFLFEYFSETQRNKGNFPGRFSGRQFSNSRSEMNVSTLELGDSALYLCASSRVGTGEDIQYFGAGTRLSVL.

CDR3 loop: CSVGTTYEQYF. The CDR3 coding sequence is TGCAGCGTTGGGACCACTTACGAGCAGTACTTC. This chain connects TRBV29-1 to TRBJ2-7; no definite D call. Germline assignment: CDR1 SQVTM and CDR2 ANQGSEA. The CDR3 loop spans 11 amino acids. The V end lost 4 bases, the J end lost 4 bases, and 8 bases lay between the germline ends.

The V call is TRBV15, the J call TRBJ2-5; D unclear. Per germline, CDR1 LNHNV and CDR2 YYDKDF (reference sequence). Trimming took 8 bases from V and 1 from J, leaving 8 bases between them. CDR3 length: 12 amino acids. The CDR3 DNA is TGTGCCACCGGCATTTTCCAAGAGACCCAGTACTTC. As protein: CATGIFQETQYF.

The CDR3 here is CASSSRDRGIYGYTF. In DNA, the CDR3 is TGTGCCAGCAGTTCCCGGGACAGGGGAATCTACGGCTACACCTTC. The V gene is TRBV12-3 or TRBV12-4, the J gene TRBJ1-2, with 10 bases identical to TRBD1. The CDR3 has 15 amino acids. Trimming cost V 4 bases and J 8 bases; bases outside gene matches: 10.

The CDR3 coding sequence is TGTGCCAGCAGCTTCGGGCGAAGTTTCGACGAGCAGTACTTC. It codes for CASSFGRSFDEQYF. The genes are TRBV7-2 and TRBJ2-7, with no clear D. Germline lookup yields CDR1 SGHTA and CDR2 FQGNSA. The V end was cut by 3 bases, the J end by 5 bases, with 14 bases between. The CDR3 is made up of 14 amino acids.

V gene TRBV4-2 combines with J gene TRBJ2-3; D possibly corresponds to TRBD1 (6 bases). Trimming removed 8 bases from V and 5 bases from J, with 17 bases in between. Germline V gene lookup returns CDR1 LGHNA and CDR2 YNFKEQ. The CDR3 runs to 14 residues. The CDR3: CASAQGSVQDTQYF. In DNA form, the CDR3 reads TGTGCCAGCGCACAGGGATCGGTGCAAGATACGCAGTATTTT.

This clonotype was detected only a few times. This chain joins TRBV7-2 and TRBJ2-1; the match to TRBD2 covers 13 bases. The CDR3 is made up of 16 amino acids. V gave up 4 bases and J gave up 12 bases; unmatched junction bases: 12. Germline V lookup: CDR1 SGHTA, CDR2 FQGNSA. In nucleotides, the CDR3 is TGTGCCAGCAGCTCAAACGGACTAGCGGGAGCGGGATCGCAGTTCTTC. Amino acids: CASSSNGLAGAGSQFF.

This rearrangement joins TRBV10-3 to TRBJ2-2, with 9 bases that match TRBD2. CDR3 length equals 18 residues. V gave up 6 bases and J gave up 0 bases; unmatched junction bases: 11. Germline assignment: CDR1 ENHRY and CDR2 SYGVKD. In DNA, the CDR3 is TGTGCCATCAGAGTCATTCGGGCTAGCGGGGCGAACACCGGGGAGCTGTTTTTT. This codes for CAIRVIRASGANTGELFF.

V is TRBV30 and J is TRBJ2-3; the match to TRBD2 covers 14 bases. Germline values: CDR1 GTSNPN, CDR2 SVGIG (reference sequence). V was clipped by 4 bases and J by 1 base; unmatched bases: 10. The CDR3 is made up of 18 amino acids. The CDR3 loop is CAWTIGLAGGLGTDTQYF. For the CDR3, the DNA is TGTGCCTGGACCATTGGACTAGCGGGGGGCTTAGGCACAGATACGCAGTATTTT. Complete variable domain (other parts from reference TRBV30 and TRBJ2-3): SQTIHQWPATLVQPVGSPLSLECTVEGTSNPNLYWYRQAAGRGLQLLFYSVGIGQISSEVPQNLSASRPQDRQFILSSKKLLLSDSGFYLCAWTIGLAGGLGTDTQYFGPGTRLTVL.

The rearrangement links TRBV20-1 to TRBJ1-1; D unresolved. V was clipped by 5 bases and J by 1 base, with 5 bases between them. The CDR3 runs 11 residues. CDR1 is DFQATT and CDR2 is SNEGSKA in the germline V gene (reference sequence). The CDR3 loop reads CSAPQNTEAFF. The CDR3 DNA is TGCAGTGCTCCACAGAACACTGAAGCTTTCTTT.

The chain combines TRBV5-1 with TRBJ2-3; TRBD2 matches at 10 bases. Germline assignment: CDR1 SGHRS and CDR2 YFSETQ. V was clipped by 3 bases and J by 1 base; unmatched bases: 2. The CDR3 spans 15 residues. The CDR3 nucleotides read TGCGCCAGCAGCTACGGGACTAGCGGCACAGATACGCAGTATTTT. This gives the protein CASSYGTSGTDTQYF.